The 26 T cell receptor beta chains presented below share a single source sample, sequenced in a study of breast tumors, draining lymph nodes, adjacent tissues. TCRdb reprocessed the multiplex PCR reads via MiXCR and lists one record per CDR3 protein. The sample includes about 270,000 distinct CDR3 sequences, about 30% of them seen just once. The lymph nodes were axillary draining lymph nodes from breast cancer patients. The sequenced material came from axillary lymph node tissue. These receptor sequences come from a female donor with breast cancer. Some clones in this sample may be carry-over from other donors' samples.

The table lists this clonotype with many counts. The chain combines TRBV7-9 with TRBJ2-5; 8 bases are a match to TRBD1. J was trimmed by 5 bases and V by 5 bases; bases with no gene match: 10. The CDR3 loop spans 15 amino acids. Germline CDR1 is SEHNR and CDR2 is FQNEAQ (reference sequence). The CDR3 sequence: CASSRRRQGMETQYF. The CDR3 coding sequence is TGTGCCAGCAGCCGTAGACGACAGGGGATGGAGACCCAGTACTTC. Full variable domain (missing parts from reference TRBV7-9 and TRBJ2-5): DTGVSQNPRHKITKRGQNVTFRCDPISEHNRLYWYRQTLGQGPEFLTYFQNEAQLEKSRLLSDRFSAERPKGSFSTLEIQRTEQGDSAMYLCASSRRRQGMETQYFGPGTRLLVL.

The sample holds many counts of this clonotype. The CDR3 region has the DNA TGTGCCAGCAGTGAAAGCGAGGGACTAGGATATGATACGCAGTATTTT. Encoded protein: CASSESEGLGYDTQYF. The J gene is TRBJ2-3, the V gene TRBV2; 8 bases map to TRBD2. CDR1 is SNHLY and CDR2 is FYNNEI in the germline V gene. This CDR3 spans 16 amino acids. Trimming at V came to 2 bases and at J to 6 bases, leaving 10 bases not matched to a gene.

About this clonotype itself: A much larger clonotype is one base distant, so this may be a read error. A read error is likely, as this CDR3 ends without the conserved phenylalanine or tryptophan. The chain links TRBV7-2 to TRBJ2-5, with D possibly being TRBD2 (6 bases). Germline V CDR1 and CDR2: SGHTA, FQGNSA. The CDR3 loop spans 14 amino acids. Between the trimmed V and J ends, which lost 3 bases and 4 bases, there was a span of 12 bases. CDR3 sequence reads: CASSLASEGETQYC. Here the CDR3 DNA reads TGTGCCAGCAGCTTGGCTAGCGAGGGAGAGACCCAGTACTGC.

This clonotype was seen repeatedly, ten times or more. One end of the junction fails to match germline, which may point to a read error. The J gene is TRBJ2-5, the V gene TRBV7-7; 8 bases match TRBD1. The CDR3 totals 15 residues. The germline V gene encodes CDR1 SSHAT and CDR2 FNYEAQ (reference sequence). DNA for the CDR3: TGTGCTAGCAGCCGGACAGGGATCTTGTTAGAGACCCAGTACTTC. Translation: CASSRTGILLETQYF.

As concerns this clonotype: A much larger clone sits a single nucleotide away, making a read error possible. V and J are TRBV5-1 and TRBJ2-5; TRBD2 is a possible D gene (6 bases). This CDR3 spans 16 amino acids. CDR1 is SGHRS and CDR2 is YFSETQ in the germline V gene. V gave up 0 bases and J gave up 4 bases, with 16 bases separating them. The CDR3 bases are TGCGCCAGCAGCTTGGTCGGCAGGAGGGGAGGAGAGACCCAGTACTTC. Its protein is CASSLVGRRGGETQYF. The variable domain in full, with the rest retrieved from reference TRBV5-1 and TRBJ2-5, is KAGVTQTPRYLIKTRGQQVTLSCSPISGHRSVSWYQQTPGQGLQFLFEYFSETQRNKGNFPGRFSGRQFSNSRSEMNVSTLELGDSALYLCASSLVGRRGGETQYFGPGTRLLVL.

This clonotype has a count of ten or more. The junction does not match germline at one end; this may be a read error. This sequence joins TRBV11-2 and TRBJ2-2, with D possibly TRBD2 on 5 matching bases. The V gene's germline CDR1 is SGHAT and CDR2 FQNNGV. CDR3 length: 17 residues. DNA of the CDR3: TGTGCCAGCAGCTCCGGTTTTAGGACGCCGAACACCGGGGAGCCGTTTTTT. Translation gives CASSSGFRTPNTGEPFF.

The chain carries TRBV9 and TRBJ2-3; D unresolved. V gave up 4 bases and J gave up 2 bases, with 14 bases separating them. This CDR3 contains 15 residues. CDR1 is SGDLS and CDR2 is YYNGEE in the germline V gene. The CDR3 DNA follows: TGTGCCAGCAGCTTTTCCGGATGGGACACAGATACGCAGTATTTT. Encoded protein: CASSFSGWDTDTQYF.

This clonotype showed up many times. The chain uses TRBV7-9 and TRBJ2-2; tentatively, D is TRBD2 (6 bases). This CDR3 spans 15 amino acids. The germline V and J ends were trimmed by 5 bases and 6 bases, with 16 bases remaining between them. Germline V gene sequence: CDR1 SEHNR, CDR2 FQNEAQ (reference sequence). The CDR3 protein is CASSPGLSRAGELFF. DNA of the CDR3: TGTGCCAGCAGCCCGGGACTGAGTAGGGCCGGGGAGCTGTTTTTT.

The sample holds a few counts of this clonotype. The V call is TRBV3-1, the J call TRBJ2-1; D is uncertain. In germline, CDR1 is LGHDT, CDR2 YNNKEL (reference sequence). This CDR3 has 11 amino acids. V lost 2 bases and J lost 8, with 4 bases in between. This chain's CDR3 is CASSQFHEQFF. The DNA for the CDR3 is TGTGCCAGCAGCCAATTTCATGAGCAGTTCTTC.

Notes on this clonotype: This may come from a read error, since a much larger clone is one base off. This sequence joins TRBV6-5 and TRBJ1-2, with D possibly TRBD1 on 5 matching bases. Trimming left V 5 bases short and J 4 bases short, with 14 bases between. The CDR3 contains 14 residues. The germline CDR1 and CDR2 sequences are MNHEY and SVGAGI. For the CDR3, the DNA is TGTGCCAGCAGTCAATCAGGGTATTCCTATGGCTACACCTTC. Its protein product is CASSQSGYSYGYTF.

Turning to this clonotype: A much larger clonotype is one base distant, so this may be a read error. V usage is TRBV19 and J usage is TRBJ2-1; TRBD2 might be the D (5 bases). Germline V gives CDR1 LNHDA, CDR2 SQIVND (reference sequence). The CDR3 totals 14 residues. CDR3 region: CASSIGGTSNKQFF. Here the CDR3 DNA reads TGTGCCAGTAGTATTGGAGGTACCTCCAATAAGCAGTTCTTC.

The rearrangement uses TRBV7-3 and TRBJ2-5, with 7 bases fitting TRBD2. After removal of 0 bases from V and 3 bases from J, the junction contained 1 base not matched to a gene. The germline V gene has CDR1 SGHTA and CDR2 FQGTGA. The CDR3 is made up of 14 amino acids. CDR3 in amino acids: CASSLTSGKETQYF. The CDR3 DNA follows: TGTGCCAGCAGCTTAACGAGCGGGAAAGAGACCCAGTACTTC.

The V gene is TRBV7-9, the J gene TRBJ1-5; D is perhaps TRBD1 (5 bases). The length of the CDR3 is 16 residues. Deletions cut 1 base from V and 0 bases from J, with 10 bases between. CDR1 SEHNR and CDR2 FQNEAQ come from the germline V gene (reference sequence). In DNA form, the CDR3 reads TGTGCCAGCAGCTTAGGAGGGGTAAATAGCAATCAGCCCCAGCATTTT. The encoded protein is CASSLGGVNSNQPQHF.

This clonotype was seen more than once but under ten times. A much larger clone differs by one base, so this may be a read error. This CDR3 is CASSSGGQNQPQHF. The CDR3 region has the DNA TGTGCCAGCAGCTCAGGGGGACAAAATCAGCCCCAGCATTTT. The V gene is TRBV7-8, the J gene TRBJ1-5; 7 nucleotides match TRBD1. CDR1 is SGHVS and CDR2 is FQNEAQ in the germline V gene. CDR3 length equals 14 residues. The junction had 4 bases not matched to a gene; V was cut back by 4 bases and J by 4 bases.

Many counts were recorded for this clonotype. The rearrangement links TRBV7-6 to TRBJ2-2; tentatively, D is TRBD1 or TRBD2 (6 bases each). Germline CDR1 and CDR2: SGHVS and FNYEAQ. There are 13 residues in the CDR3. The ends were cut back, 3 bases at V and 7 bases at J, with 9 bases in the middle. CDR3 sequence (DNA): TGTGCCAGCAGCTTTGGGGGGCGCGGGGAGCTGTTTTTT. Translating it yields CASSFGGRGELFF.

A word on this clonotype: A read error is possible here, since a much larger clone lies one base away. The chain joins TRBV12-5 to TRBJ2-3; D not certain. The CDR3 has 13 residues. Germline V CDR1 and CDR2: LGHNT, FRNRAP. Trimming took off 4 bases at V and 7 bases at J, with 12 bases between the two ends. The CDR3 sequence: CASGSLEANTQYF. In DNA, the CDR3 is TGTGCTAGTGGTTCCCTGGAAGCAAATACGCAGTATTTT.

This clonotype was detected many times. The chain recombines TRBV4-1 with TRBJ2-7; 9 bases line up with TRBD1. Germline-derived CDR1 and CDR2 are MGHRA and YSYEKL. This CDR3 has 15 amino acids. V trimming: 0 bases; J trimming: 7 bases; junction bases outside the gene matches: 7. CDR3 sequence: CASSQDPQGAGEQYF. The CDR3 nucleotides are TGCGCCAGCAGCCAAGACCCACAGGGGGCTGGGGAGCAGTACTTC.

This clonotype was picked up many times. CDR3: CASSFGPYTGELFF. In nucleotides, the CDR3 is TGTGCCAGCAGTTTTGGACCATACACCGGGGAGCTGTTTTTT. The genes are TRBV12-3 or TRBV12-4 and TRBJ2-2, with D hard to call. V was trimmed by 3 bases and J by 3 bases, leaving 8 bases between them. The CDR3 contains 14 residues.

Ten or more counts support this clonotype. The chain links TRBV20-1 to TRBJ2-5, with 10 nucleotides matching TRBD2. The CDR3 sequence is 13 residues long. Germline CDR1 DFQATT, CDR2 SNEGSKA (reference sequence). V shed 5 bases, J shed 3 bases, and the junction held 3 bases outside the gene matches. This chain's CDR3 is CSAVAGGEETQYF. The CDR3 DNA is TGCAGTGCTGTAGCGGGAGGAGAAGAGACCCAGTACTTC.

This clonotype was seen a single time. This sequence joins TRBV24-1 and TRBJ2-7; 7 bases match TRBD2. With 12 bases clipped from V and 9 bases from J, the junction kept 16 bases outside the gene matches. The CDR3 has 13 residues. Germline values: CDR1 KGHDR, CDR2 SFDVKD. In DNA form, the CDR3 reads TGTGCCTGTAGCGGGCGCGTCCCTACGGGGCAGTACTTC. It codes for CACSGRVPTGQYF.

A few counts support this clonotype. This chain joins TRBV6-1 and TRBJ2-1; a weak D match, TRBD2 (6 bases). Germline-derived CDR1 and CDR2 are MNHNS and SASEGT. The length of the CDR3 is 16 residues. V gave up 0 bases and J gave up 3 bases, with 12 bases separating them. The CDR3 DNA is TGTGCCAGCAGTGAAGCCCTCGCGGAGGGCTACAATGAGCAGTTCTTC. This sequence encodes CASSEALAEGYNEQFF.

For this clonotype: A much larger clone sits a single nucleotide away, making a read error possible. The J gene is TRBJ2-1, the V gene TRBV12-3 or TRBV12-4; D may be TRBD1 (5 bases). The CDR3 contains 16 residues. The DNA of the CDR3 is TGTGCCAGCAGCCCCACCGGACACAGCTCCCACAATGAGCAGTTCTTC. The encoded protein is CASSPTGHSSHNEQFF.

This clonotype has at least ten counts. The chain joins TRBV2 to TRBJ2-7; D gene uncertain. CDR3 length: 12 amino acids. CDR1 and CDR2 (germline): SNHLY, FYNNEI. V gave up 6 bases and J gave up 3 bases, with 9 bases separating them. CDR3 sequence reads: CASRQSSYEQYF. DNA of the CDR3: TGTGCCAGCAGGCAGTCTAGCTACGAGCAGTACTTC.

At least ten counts were recorded for this clonotype. The chain combines TRBV6-5 with TRBJ2-7, with 8 bases aligning to TRBD1. Germline V CDR1 and CDR2: MNHEY, SVGAGI. The CDR3 length is 15 residues. The trim removed 6 bases at V and 5 bases at J, leaving 12 bases unmatched. CDR3 residues: CASSRQGQGWDEQYF. The DNA of the CDR3 is TGTGCCAGCAGCAGACAAGGACAGGGCTGGGACGAGCAGTACTTC.

This clonotype was counted ten times or more. The chain's CDR3 is CASSQDLGPQHF. CDR3 nucleotide sequence: TGCGCCAGCAGCCAAGATCTGGGACCCCAGCATTTT. V is TRBV4-1 and J is TRBJ1-5; D gene ambiguous. The CDR3 length is 12 residues. V was clipped by 0 bases and J by 10 bases, with 7 bases between them. Looked up from germline, CDR1 is MGHRA and CDR2 is YSYEKL.

This clonotype was observed many times. The chain recombines TRBV12-3 or TRBV12-4 with TRBJ2-5; D ambiguous. The CDR3 covers 15 residues. The ends were cut back, 0 bases at V and 5 bases at J, with 13 bases in the middle. The CDR3 protein is CASSLARIAGETQYF. CDR3 DNA: TGTGCCAGCAGTTTAGCGCGGATCGCCGGGGAGACCCAGTACTTC.